This T cell receptor beta chain derives from a study of radiotherapy plus CTLA-4 blockade in lung cancer. On the study more broadly: Objective responses emerged in about 20% of patients, and 30% to 40% attained disease control.

Concerning this clone itself: Antigen: not known.

Treatment of patients with chemo-refractory metastatic non-small-cell lung cancer consisted of focal radiation plus CTLA-4 blockade with ipilimumab. Whole-study results and caveats: Clones of tumor-derived TCRs expanded in blood after radiotherapy plus ipilimumab.

Per the germline V gene, CDR1 is GTSNPN and CDR2 is SVGIG (reference sequence). CDR3 length equals 13 residues. Trimming took 4 bases from V and 2 from J; bases not matched to a gene: 2. The assay was immunoSEQ multiplex PCR, and TCRdb's table has in-frame clones only and misses some. The data show tens of thousands of clones, 70% to 90% seen once. The J gene is TRBJ1-1, the V gene TRBV30; 9 nucleotides match TRBD1. The input for sequencing was peripheral blood, taken from a patient treated with radiotherapy plus ipilimumab. The receptor's source is a human donor with non-small cell lung cancer that progressed on radiotherapy plus ipilimumab. The CDR3: CAWTGQGNTEAFF. DNA of the CDR3: TGTGCCTGGACGGGACAGGGTAACACTGAAGCTTTCTTT.